These T cell receptor beta chains were read from a single sample in a study of identical twins. MiXCR was run by TCRdb on the 5' RACE reads, yielding one entry per CDR3 protein. Seen here are about 100,000 distinct CDR3 sequences, about 6% observed once, and the top ten hold around 12%. Sequences were obtained from memory T cells sorted from blood. Source of these receptors: a woman aged 50 to 65 in good health. Both conserved end residues are part of each CDR3. The D gene is left open where the match is weak. Expanded clones are given a class, and other clones once, few, many or no size at all.

CDR3aa,CDR3nt,j_gene,d_gene,v_gene,abundance
CASSWLAGEQYF,TGTGCCAGCAGCTGGCTAGCGGGAGAACAGTACTTC,TRBJ2-7,TRBD2,TRBV11-2,.
CASSPKTSGSTYEQYF,TGTGCCAGTAGTCCCAAGACTAGCGGGAGTACCTACGAGCAGTACTTC,TRBJ2-7,TRBD2,TRBV19,many
CASSPSFSRAYGYTF,TGTGCCAGCAGCCCAAGCTTCTCACGGGCCTATGGCTACACCTTC,TRBJ1-2,.,TRBV7-9,.
CASSERRWQPQHF,TGTGCCAGTAGTGAAAGGAGGTGGCAGCCCCAGCATTTT,TRBJ1-5,.,TRBV19,.
CSVGDRNYGYTF,TGCAGCGTTGGGGACAGAAACTATGGCTACACCTTC,TRBJ1-2,TRBD1,TRBV29-1,many
CSATDPLGGSHSTDTQYF,TGCAGTGCTACGGACCCTCTGGGCGGGAGCCATAGCACAGATACGCAGTATTTT,TRBJ2-3,TRBD2,TRBV20-1,.
CASSLDPTTDTQYF,TGCGCCAGCAGCCTGGACCCGACCACAGATACGCAGTATTTT,TRBJ2-3,.,TRBV5-1,many
CAWSGQGSNEQFF,TGTGCCTGGAGTGGGCAGGGTAGCAATGAGCAGTTCTTC,TRBJ2-1,.,TRBV30,.
CASSPSGIPGELFF,TGTGCCAGCAGCCCGAGCGGGATCCCCGGGGAGCTGTTTTTT,TRBJ2-2,TRBD2,TRBV11-2,few
CASSESLDGSGELFF,TGTGCCAGCAGTGAATCCCTGGACGGGTCCGGGGAGCTGTTTTTT,TRBJ2-2,.,TRBV25-1,many
CASSVPQGEGKTQYF,TGTGCCAGCAGCGTCCCCCAGGGTGAAGGAAAGACCCAGTACTTC,TRBJ2-5,.,TRBV11-2,many
CASSTTPEGELFF,TGTGCCAGCAGTACGACCCCGGAAGGGGAGCTGTTTTTT,TRBJ2-2,.,TRBV6-4,many
CASSLDRVGNQPQHF,TGTGCCAGCAGTCTGGACAGGGTGGGCAATCAGCCCCAGCATTTT,TRBJ1-5,TRBD1,TRBV7-8,few
CSVRPGQTTNTGELFF,TGCAGCGTTAGGCCGGGACAGACCACGAACACCGGGGAGCTGTTTTTT,TRBJ2-2,TRBD1,TRBV29-1,few
CASSLEWGSSYEQYF,TGTGCCAGCAGCTTAGAGTGGGGAAGTTCCTACGAGCAGTACTTC,TRBJ2-7,.,TRBV7-2,many
CASSRTGGEETQYF,TGTGCCAGCAGCAGAACAGGGGGTGAAGAGACCCAGTACTTC,TRBJ2-5,TRBD1,TRBV12-3/TRBV12-4,few
CSANKGGGYTF,TGCAGTGCTAACAAGGGAGGCGGCTACACCTTC,TRBJ1-2,.,TRBV20-1,few
CASSAWVWDTEAFF,TGTGCCAGTAGTGCCTGGGTATGGGATACTGAAGCTTTCTTT,TRBJ1-1,.,TRBV19,few
CASSPRPGVVYNEQFF,TGTGCCAGCAGCCCCCGTCCGGGAGTTGTTTACAATGAGCAGTTCTTC,TRBJ2-1,.,TRBV7-2,many
CASSDGLVLTQYF,TGTGCCAGCAGTGACGGACTGGTGTTGACCCAGTACTTC,TRBJ2-5,.,TRBV6-4,many
CASSPRLGQRDEQYF,TGCGCCAGCAGCCCCCGCCTAGGGCAGAGAGACGAGCAGTACTTC,TRBJ2-7,.,TRBV5-1,.
CASSETGGSYNSPLHF,TGTGCCAGCAGTGAAACAGGGGGCTCCTATAATTCACCCCTCCACTTT,TRBJ1-6,TRBD1,TRBV25-1,many
CASSHDGTAGANVLTF,TGTGCCAGCAGCCACGACGGGACAGCTGGGGCCAACGTCCTGACTTTC,TRBJ2-6,TRBD1,TRBV4-2,many
CASSPSGGYPEAFF,TGTGCCAGCTCACCATCTGGGGGTTACCCTGAAGCTTTCTTT,TRBJ1-1,.,TRBV18,many
CASSKDLGLAGMYQETQYF,TGTGCCAGCAGCAAAGATCTAGGGCTAGCGGGGATGTACCAAGAGACCCAGTACTTC,TRBJ2-5,.,TRBV21-1,many
CASSLAGGSGDTQYF,TGTGCCAGCAGCTTAGCGGGGGGTTCCGGAGATACGCAGTATTTT,TRBJ2-3,.,TRBV7-9,many
CASSPDGFEQFF,TGTGCCAGCAGCCCCGACGGATTTGAGCAGTTCTTC,TRBJ2-1,.,TRBV7-6,.
CSARKGGQGVTNEQFF,TGCAGCGCCCGAAAGGGGGGACAGGGCGTGACCAATGAGCAGTTCTTC,TRBJ2-1,TRBD1,TRBV29-1,many
CASSLSPEVQETQYF,TGTGCCAGCAGCTTAAGTCCGGAAGTCCAAGAGACCCAGTACTTC,TRBJ2-5,.,TRBV11-2,many